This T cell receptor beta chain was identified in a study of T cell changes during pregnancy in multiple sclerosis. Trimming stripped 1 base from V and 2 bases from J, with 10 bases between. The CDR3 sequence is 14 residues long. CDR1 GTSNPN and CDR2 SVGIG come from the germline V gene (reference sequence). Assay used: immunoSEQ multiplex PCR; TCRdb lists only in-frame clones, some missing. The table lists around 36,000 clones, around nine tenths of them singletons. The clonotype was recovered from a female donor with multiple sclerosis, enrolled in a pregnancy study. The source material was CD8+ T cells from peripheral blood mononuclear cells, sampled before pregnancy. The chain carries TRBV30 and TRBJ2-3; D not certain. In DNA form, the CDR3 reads TGTGCCTGGAGTGCCTCGACACACACAGATACGCAGTATTTT. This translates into CAWSASTHTDTQYF. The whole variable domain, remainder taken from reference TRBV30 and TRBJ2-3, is SQTIHQWPATLVQPVGSPLSLECTVEGTSNPNLYWYRQAAGRGLQLLFYSVGIGQISSEVPQNLSASRPQDRQFILSSKKLLLSDSGFYLCAWSASTHTDTQYFGPGTRLTVL.